This TCR beta chain was sequenced during a study of CD8 T cells in Susac syndrome. Random hexamers primed reverse transcription of about 0.45 to 1 ug RNA. One entry per CDR3 protein, called by TCRdb with MiXCR from the immunoSEQ multiplex PCR reads. Here the sample spans 150,000 to 190,000 distinct CDR3 sequences, just under 97% being singletons. Germline V gene lookup returns CDR1 MNHEY and CDR2 SVGAGI. Trimming at V came to 2 bases and at J to 4 bases, leaving 3 bases not matched to a gene. The CDR3 loop spans 15 amino acids. V and J are TRBV6-5 and TRBJ2-1, with 9 bases lining up with TRBD2. The receptor was derived from a human donor with multiple sclerosis. The specimen sequenced was CD8+ T cells from PBMCs. CDR3 sequence (DNA): TGTGCCAGCAGTTACACGCTAGCGGGGTACAATGAGCAGTTCTTC. Translation gives CASSYTLAGYNEQFF.